This T cell receptor beta chain was sequenced during a study of blood T cell repertoires in COVID-19. V dropped 5 bases and J dropped 4; count of bases not matched to a gene: 12. The germline V gene has CDR1 SGHTA and CDR2 FQGNSA. This CDR3 has 17 amino acids. This table comes from immunoSEQ multiplex PCR, and its TCRdb copy is limited to in-frame clones, with some not included. The table includes 85,000 to 130,000 clones, under 85% detected once. The receptor comes from a woman aged 55-75 years with acute or convalescent COVID-19. Sample: peripheral blood. The chain carries TRBV7-2 and TRBJ2-1; 9 bases align to TRBD2. CDR3 sequence (DNA): TGTGCCAGCAGCGCTCAAGCGGGAGGCCCCCCGTACAATGAGCAGTTCTTC. Protein product: CASSAQAGGPPYNEQFF.